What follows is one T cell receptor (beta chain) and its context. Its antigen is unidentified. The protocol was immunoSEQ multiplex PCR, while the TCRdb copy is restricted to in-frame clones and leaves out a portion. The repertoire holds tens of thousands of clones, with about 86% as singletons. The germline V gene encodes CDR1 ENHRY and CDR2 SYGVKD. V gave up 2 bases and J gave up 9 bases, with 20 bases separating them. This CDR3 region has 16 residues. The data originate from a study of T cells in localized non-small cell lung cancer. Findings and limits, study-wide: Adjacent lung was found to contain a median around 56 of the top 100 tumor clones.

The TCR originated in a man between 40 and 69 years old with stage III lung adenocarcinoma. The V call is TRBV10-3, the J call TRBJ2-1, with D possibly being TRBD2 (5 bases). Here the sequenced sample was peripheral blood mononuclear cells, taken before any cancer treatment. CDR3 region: CAISEASGGLFSEQFF. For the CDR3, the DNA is TGTGCCATCAGTGAGGCCAGCGGCGGGTTATTCAGTGAGCAGTTCTTC.